This T cell receptor beta chain was found in a study of glioma-infiltrating T cells. Study summary: Glioblastomas were WHO grade IV, sampled at first diagnosis; low-grade were grade II. Blood libraries targeted roughly 4.5- to 10-fold coverage of roughly 1 million T cells. Points from the study as a whole: A blood CDR3 motif signature was depleted in highly divergent patients. Non-neoplastic patients had below-expected tissue-blood divergence, while all gliomas exceeded expectation.

In regard to this clonotype: Antigen: not known. One base away lies a much larger clone, so this may be a sequencing read error.

The iRepertoire nested amplicon-rescue multiplex PCR amplified TCR alpha and beta CDR3s from RNA. TCRdb passed the multiplex PCR reads through MiXCR, listing each CDR3 protein once. The data show roughly 350,000 distinct CDR3 sequences, about 40% seen once. The CDR3 contains 13 residues. In germline, CDR1 is MNHEY, CDR2 SMNVEV (reference sequence). The gene calls are TRBV27 and TRBJ1-5; TRBD1 matches 8 bases. The sample comprised glioma tissue, nonneoplastic brain tissue, or PBMCs (not recorded which). This clonotype was sampled from a human donor with low-grade glioma or glioblastoma, undergoing nonglioma brain surgery, or in good health (not recorded which). In DNA, the CDR3 is TGTGCCAGCAGCCGACAGGGGTATCAGCCCCGGCATTTT. It translates to CASSRQGYQPRHF.